The 27 T cell receptor beta chains in this list originate from one sample, sequenced in a study of technical replicates of blood from a few donors. Generated by immunoSEQ multiplex PCR, the TCRdb table keeps only in-frame clones and is missing some. The sample carries around 70,000 clones, approximately 96% recorded once. Sequencing was done on a sample of T cells isolated from PBMCs. Receptor source: a human donor in good health.

The V and J genes are TRBV28 and TRBJ2-7; 11 bases line up with TRBD1. Trimming took 3 bases from V and 3 from J; bases not matched to a gene: 13. CDR3 length: 18 amino acids. Germline-derived CDR1 and CDR2 are MDHEN and SYDVKM. CDR3 DNA: TGTGCCAGCAGTTTGGTGGACAGGGGGCTAGGTAGCGGCTACGAGCAGTACTTC. Translating it yields CASSLVDRGLGSGYEQYF.

The V and J genes are TRBV7-6 and TRBJ1-2; D unresolved. V was pared by 4 bases and J by 3 bases, with 15 bases between. Looked up from germline, CDR1 is SGHVS and CDR2 is FNYEAQ. The CDR3 length is 15 residues. Here the CDR3 reads CASSSKGRADYGYTF. The CDR3 nucleotides are TGTGCCAGCAGCTCAAAGGGAAGAGCGGACTATGGCTACACCTTC.

The J gene is TRBJ2-1, the V gene TRBV9, with D perhaps matching TRBD2 (6 bases). The V and J ends lost 3 bases and 8 bases respectively, with 24 bases between them. The CDR3 is made up of 17 amino acids. Germline-derived CDR1 and CDR2 are SGDLS and YYNGEE. The CDR3 sequence: CASSAHPGGAKEDEQFF. The CDR3 nucleotides are TGTGCCAGCAGCGCTCACCCTGGAGGGGCCAAGGAAGATGAGCAGTTCTTC.

DNA for the CDR3: TGTGCCAGCAGCTCAGGCGGGATTGAAGCTTTCTTT. Protein sequence: CASSSGGIEAFF. This chain joins TRBV7-9 and TRBJ1-1; D remains unclear. Trimming shortened V by 4 bases and J by 7 bases, and 10 bases separated the two germline ends. The V gene's germline CDR1 is SEHNR and CDR2 FQNEAQ (reference sequence). The CDR3 consists of 12 residues.

V gene TRBV7-9 combines with J gene TRBJ1-2; D is uncertain. This CDR3 is built from 13 residues. The V and J ends lost 3 bases and 0 bases respectively, with 5 bases between them. CDR1 and CDR2 (germline): SEHNR, FQNEAQ (reference sequence). The CDR3 DNA follows: TGTGCCAGCAGCTTCGACACTAACTATGGCTACACCTTC. Encoded protein: CASSFDTNYGYTF.

The chain couples TRBV5-8 to TRBJ2-1; TRBD2 matches 13 bases. J gave up 10 bases and V 0 bases, and 4 bases lay outside the gene matches. CDR1 is SGHTS, CDR2 YDEGEE, per germline. The length of the CDR3 is 15 residues. The CDR3 is CASSLGGLAGDEQFF. Written as DNA, the CDR3 is TGTGCCAGCAGCTTGGGCGGACTAGCGGGAGACGAGCAGTTCTTC. Supplemented by reference TRBV5-8 and TRBJ2-1, the full variable domain reads EAGVTQSPTHLIKTRGQQATLRCSPISGHTSVYWYQQALGLGLQFLLWYDEGEERNRGNFPPRFSGRQFPNYSSELNVNALELEDSALYLCASSLGGLAGDEQFFGPGTRLTVL.

The chain uses TRBV7-3 and TRBJ1-2; a weak D match, TRBD1 (5 bases). Germline CDR1 SGHTA, CDR2 FQGTGA. The CDR3 runs to 16 residues. V was clipped by 5 bases and J by 6 bases, with 22 bases between them. CDR3 region: CASSPYGGRVTDGYTF. DNA of the CDR3: TGTGCCAGCAGCCCCTACGGTGGCAGGGTCACGGATGGCTACACCTTC.

V gene TRBV28 combines with J gene TRBJ2-7; maybe TRBD1 (6 bases). This CDR3 region has 15 residues. Germline CDR1 reads MDHEN; CDR2 reads SYDVKM. V dropped 7 bases and J dropped 3 bases, with 19 bases sitting between them. The CDR3 here is CASTITVTGSYEQYF. CDR3 coding DNA: TGTGCCAGCACTATAACCGTCACAGGGAGCTACGAGCAGTACTTC. Full variable domain (remainder filled in from reference TRBV28 and TRBJ2-7): DVKVTQSSRYLVKRTGEKVFLECVQDMDHENMFWYRQDPGLGLRLIYFSYDVKMKEKGDIPEGYSVSREKKERFSLILESASTNQTSMYLCASTITVTGSYEQYFGPGTRLTVT.

The V and J genes are TRBV20-1 and TRBJ2-7; possibly TRBD2 for D (5 bases). The CDR3 runs 11 residues. Trimming shortened V by 3 bases and J by 5 bases, and 8 bases separated the two germline ends. Looked up from germline, CDR1 is DFQATT and CDR2 is SNEGSKA (reference sequence). CDR3 nucleotides: TGCAGTGCTAGTATGAGGGACGAGCAGTACTTC. Protein sequence: CSASMRDEQYF.

The chain couples TRBV7-8 to TRBJ1-1; D perhaps matches TRBD1 (5 bases). Between the trimmed V and J ends, which lost 6 bases and 1 base, there was a span of 18 bases. The CDR3 consists of 16 residues. CDR1 SGHVS and CDR2 FQNEAQ come from the germline V gene. CDR3 in DNA: TGTGCCAGCAGGGACTTTCAAGGGAGGGGGAACACTGAAGCTTTCTTT. This codes for CASRDFQGRGNTEAFF.

The CDR3 loop reads CAWSVSVPQPQHF. CDR3 nucleotides: TGTGCCTGGAGTGTCTCAGTTCCTCAGCCCCAGCATTTT. V gene TRBV30 combines with J gene TRBJ1-5; D not certain. V was trimmed by 0 bases and J by 6 bases, leaving 9 bases between them. The CDR3 contains 13 residues. The germline CDR1 and CDR2 sequences are GTSNPN and SVGIG (reference sequence).

This clone occurred once. V usage is TRBV19 and J usage is TRBJ1-5; D perhaps matches TRBD1 (6 bases). V lost 0 bases and J lost 8, with 23 bases in between. Germline values: CDR1 LNHDA, CDR2 SQIVND (reference sequence). This CDR3 has 18 amino acids. CDR3 coding DNA: TGTGCCAGTAGTATAGATTACCTAGGCAGGGGAATAGTGAAGCCCCAGCATTTT. Translated: CASSIDYLGRGIVKPQHF.

The gene calls are TRBV7-9 and TRBJ1-3, with D tentatively TRBD1 (6 bases). The CDR3 is 15 residues long. Deletions cut 2 bases from V and 4 bases from J, with 12 bases between. The V gene's germline CDR1 is SEHNR and CDR2 FQNEAQ (reference sequence). The CDR3 protein is CASSLNTGLGNTIYF. Here the CDR3 DNA reads TGTGCCAGCAGCTTAAATACAGGGCTCGGAAACACCATATATTTT.

The CDR3 region has the DNA TGTGCCAGCAGCCACCAGGGACTCGCCTACGAGCAGTACTTC. This translates into CASSHQGLAYEQYF. This rearrangement joins TRBV7-9 to TRBJ2-7; maybe TRBD2 (6 bases). Between the trimmed V and J ends, which lost 5 bases and 2 bases, there was a span of 13 bases. CDR1 and CDR2 from the germline V gene are SEHNR and FQNEAQ (reference sequence). The CDR3 sequence is 14 residues long.

The CDR3 sequence: CASSLGQGLDNEQFF. CDR3 in DNA: TGCGCCAGCAGCTTGGGACAGGGATTGGACAATGAGCAGTTCTTC. The chain is built from TRBV5-1 and TRBJ2-1, with 7 bases aligning to TRBD1. CDR3 size: 15 residues. Per the germline V gene, CDR1 is SGHRS and CDR2 is YFSETQ. V shed 0 bases and J 5 bases; nucleotides not matched to a gene: 5. Using reference TRBV5-1 and TRBJ2-1 for the parts outside the CDR3, the full variable domain is KAGVTQTPRYLIKTRGQQVTLSCSPISGHRSVSWYQQTPGQGLQFLFEYFSETQRNKGNFPGRFSGRQFSNSRSEMNVSTLELGDSALYLCASSLGQGLDNEQFFGPGTRLTVL.

The chain combines TRBV5-1 with TRBJ2-7; the D gene is possibly TRBD2 (5 bases). V lost 0 bases, J lost 6 bases, and 10 bases lay in between. The germline V gene has CDR1 SGHRS and CDR2 YFSETQ. CDR3 length equals 13 residues. CDR3 sequence reads: CASSLVVAREQYF. CDR3 DNA sequence: TGCGCCAGCAGCTTGGTGGTAGCGCGCGAGCAGTACTTC. Looking up the rest from reference TRBV5-1 and TRBJ2-7 gives the full variable domain: KAGVTQTPRYLIKTRGQQVTLSCSPISGHRSVSWYQQTPGQGLQFLFEYFSETQRNKGNFPGRFSGRQFSNSRSEMNVSTLELGDSALYLCASSLVVAREQYFGPGTRLTVT.

The V call is TRBV13, the J call TRBJ1-1; D is uncertain. CDR1 PRHDT and CDR2 FYEKMQ come from the germline V gene (reference sequence). The V gene lost 5 bases and the J gene lost 10 bases, with 14 bases spanning the gap. CDR3 length: 12 amino acids. CDR3 residues: CASSARLVGAFF. In DNA form, the CDR3 reads TGTGCCAGCAGCGCGCGACTGGTCGGAGCTTTCTTT.

The rearrangement links TRBV11-3 to TRBJ1-1; D is perhaps TRBD1 (5 bases). The germline V and J ends were trimmed by 5 bases and 5 bases, with 15 bases remaining between them. This CDR3 has 14 residues. Germline V lookup: CDR1 SGHNT, CDR2 YENEEA. The CDR3 DNA reads as TGTGCCAGCAGCGACCGGGCAGGGCGGACTGAAGCTTTCTTT. Translating it yields CASSDRAGRTEAFF.

The chain joins TRBV9 to TRBJ1-1; no firm D call. CDR1 and CDR2 (germline): SGDLS, YYNGEE. V was trimmed by 0 bases and J by 5 bases, leaving 8 bases between them. The CDR3 totals 13 residues. The chain's CDR3 is CASSVASGTEAFF. The CDR3 nucleotides read TGTGCCAGCAGCGTAGCTTCGGGGACTGAAGCTTTCTTT.

This clone was recorded only once. The chain uses TRBV7-6 and TRBJ2-5; the match to TRBD2 covers 14 bases. The CDR3 loop spans 18 amino acids. V gave up 5 bases and J gave up 4 bases; unmatched junction bases: 12. In germline, CDR1 is SGHVS, CDR2 FNYEAQ. The CDR3 protein is CASSPTQTSGGAGETQYF. CDR3 sequence (DNA): TGTGCCAGCAGCCCCACTCAGACTAGCGGGGGGGCAGGAGAGACCCAGTACTTC.

CDR3 sequence (DNA): TGTGCCAGCAGCCAAACGCCTCAGGTCCTGAATTCAAAAGCTTTCTTT. Translating it yields CASSQTPQVLNSKAFF. This chain connects TRBV7-9 to TRBJ1-1; D not certain. In germline, CDR1 is SEHNR, CDR2 FQNEAQ (reference sequence). V was trimmed by 5 bases and J by 9 bases, leaving 25 bases between them. The CDR3 sequence is 16 residues long.

The chain joins TRBV2 to TRBJ2-5; tentative D call: TRBD1 (5 bases). V was shortened by 2 bases and J by 5 bases, with 15 bases between the two germline ends. Germline V gene data show CDR1 as SNHLY and CDR2 as FYNNEI. The CDR3 is 15 residues long. CDR3 protein: CASSEQGWPRETQYF. The CDR3 bases are TGTGCCAGCAGTGAACAGGGATGGCCGAGGGAGACCCAGTACTTC.

This chain joins TRBV19 and TRBJ1-1, with D possibly being TRBD1 (5 bases). Trimming pared 3 bases from V and 0 bases from J, leaving 8 bases between. CDR3 length equals 14 residues. Germline CDR1 is LNHDA and CDR2 is SQIVND (reference sequence). For the CDR3, the DNA is TGTGCCAGTAGTATTAGACAGATGAACACTGAAGCTTTCTTT. This sequence encodes CASSIRQMNTEAFF.

In nucleotides, the CDR3 is TGTGCCAGCAGCGTAAGGGACAGGGGGTACCAAGAGACCCAGTACTTC. Encoded protein: CASSVRDRGYQETQYF. V gene TRBV6-6 combines with J gene TRBJ2-5; TRBD1 agrees at 11 bases. V was pared by 6 bases and J by 0 bases, with 6 bases of the junction left unmatched. The CDR3 covers 16 residues. Germline V gene data show CDR1 as MNHNY and CDR2 as SVGAGI (reference sequence).

The J gene is TRBJ2-1, the V gene TRBV7-9; TRBD2 aligns across 8 bases. CDR3 size: 18 residues. CDR1 and CDR2 from the germline V gene are SEHNR and FQNEAQ (reference sequence). The V gene end was trimmed by 7 bases and the J gene end by 7 bases; junction bases not matched to a gene: 21. CDR3 loop: CASTHRKAGVVSRNEQFF. The DNA for the CDR3 is TGTGCCAGCACCCACAGAAAAGCGGGAGTAGTGTCTAGGAATGAGCAGTTCTTC.

The chain is built from TRBV9 and TRBJ2-5; D possibly corresponds to TRBD2 (6 bases). The length of the CDR3 is 15 residues. The germline V and J ends were trimmed by 0 bases and 1 base, with 10 bases remaining between them. The germline gives CDR1 SGDLS, CDR2 YYNGEE. Here the CDR3 DNA reads TGTGCCAGCAGCGTAGGAAGCGGGCTCCAAGAGACCCAGTACTTC. Amino acid sequence: CASSVGSGLQETQYF.

This clone appeared a few times. This chain uses TRBV5-1 with TRBJ1-1; no reliable D call. V was clipped by 6 bases and J by 5 bases, with 14 bases between them. The V gene's germline CDR1 is SGHRS and CDR2 YFSETQ. The CDR3 totals 13 residues. The CDR3 sequence is CASTEGPETEAFF. The CDR3 DNA reads as TGCGCCAGCACCGAGGGCCCTGAGACTGAAGCTTTCTTT.